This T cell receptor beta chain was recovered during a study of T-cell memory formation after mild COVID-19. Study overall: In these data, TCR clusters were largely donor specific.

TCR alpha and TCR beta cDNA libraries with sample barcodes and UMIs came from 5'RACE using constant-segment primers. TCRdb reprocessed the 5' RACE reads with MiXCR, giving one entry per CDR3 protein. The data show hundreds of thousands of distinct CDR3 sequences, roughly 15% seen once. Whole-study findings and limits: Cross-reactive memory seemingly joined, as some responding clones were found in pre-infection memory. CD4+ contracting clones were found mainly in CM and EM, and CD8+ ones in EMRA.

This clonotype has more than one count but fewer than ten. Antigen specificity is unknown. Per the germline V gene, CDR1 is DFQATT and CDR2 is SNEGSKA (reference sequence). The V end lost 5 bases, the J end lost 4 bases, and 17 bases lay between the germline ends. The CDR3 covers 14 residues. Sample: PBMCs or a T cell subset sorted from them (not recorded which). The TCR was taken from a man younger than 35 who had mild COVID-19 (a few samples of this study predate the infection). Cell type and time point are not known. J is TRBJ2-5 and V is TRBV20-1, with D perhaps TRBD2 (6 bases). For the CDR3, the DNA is TGCAGTGCTGCCCCCGGGGGTAGGGGAGAGACCCAGTACTTC. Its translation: CSAAPGGRGETQYF.